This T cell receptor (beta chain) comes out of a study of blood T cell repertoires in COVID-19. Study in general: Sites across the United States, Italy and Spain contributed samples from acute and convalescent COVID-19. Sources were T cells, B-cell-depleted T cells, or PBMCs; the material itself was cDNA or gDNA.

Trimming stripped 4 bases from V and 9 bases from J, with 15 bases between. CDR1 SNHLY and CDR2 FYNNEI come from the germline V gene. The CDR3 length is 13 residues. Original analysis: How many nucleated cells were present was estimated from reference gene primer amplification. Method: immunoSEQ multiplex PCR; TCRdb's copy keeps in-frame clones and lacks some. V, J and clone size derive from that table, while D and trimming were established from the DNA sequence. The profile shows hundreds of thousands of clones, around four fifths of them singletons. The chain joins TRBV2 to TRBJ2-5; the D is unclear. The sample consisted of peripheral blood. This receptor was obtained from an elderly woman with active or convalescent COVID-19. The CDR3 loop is CASSVDTAVAQYF. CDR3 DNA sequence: TGTGCCAGCAGTGTCGACACTGCCGTGGCCCAGTACTTC. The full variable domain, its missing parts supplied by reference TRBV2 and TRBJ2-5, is EPEVTQTPSHQVTQMGQEVILRCVPISNHLYFYWYRQILGQKVEFLVSFYNNEISEKSEIFDDQFSVERPDGSNFTLKIRSTKLEDSAMYFCASSVDTAVAQYFGPGTRLLVL.